This is a list of T cell receptor beta chains from one sample in a study of molecular identifiers for immune sequencing clone quantification. TCRdb re-called the PCR reads with MiXCR, one entry per CDR3 protein. The sample holds approximately 550,000 distinct CDR3 sequences, approximately 25% seen once. Sequenced: naive CD8+ T cells from blood, with Jurkat cell RNA spiked in. All receptors derive from a human donor in good health. Some libraries in this study had Jurkat cell RNA spiked in. The CDR3 runs from the conserved cysteine through the conserved F or W. D genes are given only for firm matches. Where a row states a size, it is once, few, many or the class of an expanded clone; other rows omit it.

clone size: .
D gene: .
V gene: TRBV5-6
J gene: TRBJ1-5
CDR3 protein: CARSLRQSNQPPRF
CDR3 DNA: TGTGCCCGCAGCTTGAGACAGTCCAATCAGCCCCCGCGTTTT

clone size: once
D gene: TRBD1
V gene: TRBV11-2
J gene: TRBJ2-2
CDR3 protein: CASSPRTGGGTGELFF
CDR3 DNA: TGTGCCAGCAGCCCCCGGACAGGGGGAGGGACCGGGGAGTTGTTTTTT

clone size: many
D gene: .
V gene: TRBV7-9
J gene: TRBJ2-7
CDR3 protein: CASSSDSPYEQYF
CDR3 DNA: TGTGCCAGCAGCTCGGACTCACCTTACGAGCAGTACTTC

clone size: .
D gene: .
V gene: TRBV14
J gene: TRBJ1-6
CDR3 protein: CASSPHMNSPLHF
CDR3 DNA: TGTGCCAGCAGCCCCCACATGAATTCACCCCTCCACTTT

clone size: many
D gene: TRBD1
V gene: TRBV6-5
J gene: TRBJ2-7
CDR3 protein: CASSQQGLTVEQYF
CDR3 DNA: TGTGCCAGCAGTCAACAGGGGCTAACAGTCGAGCAGTACTTC

clone size: once
D gene: .
V gene: TRBV13
J gene: TRBJ2-3
CDR3 protein: CASGLERLAGTDTQYF
CDR3 DNA: TGTGCCAGCGGCTTAGAGCGGCTAGCAGGCACAGATACGCAGTATTTT

clone size: .
D gene: .
V gene: TRBV19
J gene: TRBJ1-5
CDR3 protein: CAAGGPGEQPQHF
CDR3 DNA: TGTGCCGCGGGAGGCCCCGGGGAGCAGCCCCAGCATTTT

clone size: .
D gene: .
V gene: TRBV4-3
J gene: TRBJ2-3
CDR3 protein: CASSQGTLTDTQNF
CDR3 DNA: TGCGCCAGCAGCCAAGGGACACTCACAGATACGCAGAATTTT

clone size: many
D gene: .
V gene: TRBV5-1
J gene: TRBJ2-7
CDR3 protein: CASSLTAASSYEQYF
CDR3 DNA: TGCGCCAGCAGCTTGACGGCAGCGAGCTCCTACGAGCAGTACTTC

clone size: few
D gene: .
V gene: TRBV9
J gene: TRBJ2-7
CDR3 protein: CASSVGQGWEQYF
CDR3 DNA: TGTGCCAGCAGCGTAGGGCAGGGCTGGGAGCAGTACTTC

clone size: .
D gene: TRBD1
V gene: TRBV28
J gene: TRBJ1-5
CDR3 protein: CASSLSRTGGQPQHF
CDR3 DNA: TGTGCCAGCAGTTTAAGTCGGACAGGGGGTCAGCCCCAGCATTTT

clone size: few
D gene: TRBD2
V gene: TRBV5-1
J gene: TRBJ2-6
CDR3 protein: CASSLALAGPGANVLTF
CDR3 DNA: TGCGCCAGCAGCTTGGCACTAGCGGGACCTGGGGCCAACGTCCTGACTTTC

clone size: many
D gene: .
V gene: TRBV3-1
J gene: TRBJ1-5
CDR3 protein: CASSQGVRYFDNQPQHF
CDR3 DNA: TGTGCCAGCAGCCAGGGAGTTCGGTACTTCGACAATCAGCCCCAGCATTTT

clone size: few
D gene: .
V gene: TRBV18
J gene: TRBJ2-5
CDR3 protein: CASSVEDIQETQYF
CDR3 DNA: TGTGCCAGCTCAGTAGAGGACATCCAAGAGACCCAGTACTTC

clone size: .
D gene: .
V gene: TRBV7-9
J gene: TRBJ1-4
CDR3 protein: CASSLAGRPDEKLFF
CDR3 DNA: TGTGCCAGCAGCTTAGCGGGCAGACCCGATGAAAAACTGTTTTTT

clone size: many
D gene: .
V gene: TRBV5-6
J gene: TRBJ2-3
CDR3 protein: CASSLTHADTQYF
CDR3 DNA: TGTGCCAGCAGCTTGACTCACGCAGATACGCAGTATTTT

clone size: .
D gene: .
V gene: TRBV28
J gene: TRBJ2-1
CDR3 protein: CASSVPYNEQFF
CDR3 DNA: TGTGCCAGCAGTGTCCCCTACAATGAGCAGTTCTTC

clone size: few
D gene: .
V gene: TRBV15
J gene: TRBJ2-1
CDR3 protein: CATSRVAGGEWNEQFF
CDR3 DNA: TGTGCCACCAGCAGAGTGGCCGGGGGCGAGTGGAATGAGCAGTTCTTC

clone size: few
D gene: .
V gene: TRBV4-3
J gene: TRBJ2-2
CDR3 protein: CASSPGTSTGELFF
CDR3 DNA: TGCGCCAGCAGCCCCGGGACGTCCACCGGGGAGCTGTTTTTT

clone size: few
D gene: .
V gene: TRBV3-1
J gene: TRBJ1-2
CDR3 protein: CASSQETVNYGYTF
CDR3 DNA: TGTGCCAGCAGCCAAGAAACAGTTAACTATGGCTACACCTTC

clone size: many
D gene: .
V gene: TRBV5-1
J gene: TRBJ1-1
CDR3 protein: CASSPDRPTEAFF
CDR3 DNA: TGCGCCAGCAGCCCCGACAGGCCCACTGAAGCTTTCTTT